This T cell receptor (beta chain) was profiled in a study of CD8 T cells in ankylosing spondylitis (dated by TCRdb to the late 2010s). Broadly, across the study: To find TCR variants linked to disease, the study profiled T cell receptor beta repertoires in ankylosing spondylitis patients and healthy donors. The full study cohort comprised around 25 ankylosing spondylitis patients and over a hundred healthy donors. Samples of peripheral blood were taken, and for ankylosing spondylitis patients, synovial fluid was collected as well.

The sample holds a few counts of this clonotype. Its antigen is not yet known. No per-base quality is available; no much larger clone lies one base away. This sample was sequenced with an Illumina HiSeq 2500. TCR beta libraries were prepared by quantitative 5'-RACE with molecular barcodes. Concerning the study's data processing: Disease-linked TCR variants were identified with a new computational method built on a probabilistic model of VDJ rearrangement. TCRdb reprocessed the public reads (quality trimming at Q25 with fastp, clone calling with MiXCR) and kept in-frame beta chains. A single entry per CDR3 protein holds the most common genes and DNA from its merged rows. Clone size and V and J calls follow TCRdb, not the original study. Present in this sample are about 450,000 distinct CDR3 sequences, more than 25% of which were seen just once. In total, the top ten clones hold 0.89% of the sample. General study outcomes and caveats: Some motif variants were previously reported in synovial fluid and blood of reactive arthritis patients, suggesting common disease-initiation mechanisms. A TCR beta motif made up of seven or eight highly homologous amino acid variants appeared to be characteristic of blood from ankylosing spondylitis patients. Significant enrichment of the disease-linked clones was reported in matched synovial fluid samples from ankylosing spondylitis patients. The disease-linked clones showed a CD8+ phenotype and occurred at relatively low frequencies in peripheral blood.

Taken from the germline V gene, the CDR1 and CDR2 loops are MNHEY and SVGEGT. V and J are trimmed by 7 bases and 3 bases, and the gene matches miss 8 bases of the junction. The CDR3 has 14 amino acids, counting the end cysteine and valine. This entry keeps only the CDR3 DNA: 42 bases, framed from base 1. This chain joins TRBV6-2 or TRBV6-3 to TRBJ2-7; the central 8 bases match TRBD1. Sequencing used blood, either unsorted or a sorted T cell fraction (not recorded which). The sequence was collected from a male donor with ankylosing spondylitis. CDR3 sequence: CASKSGTGGYEQYV. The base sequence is TGTGCCAGCAAATCCGGGACAGGAGGCTACGAGCAGTACGTC.